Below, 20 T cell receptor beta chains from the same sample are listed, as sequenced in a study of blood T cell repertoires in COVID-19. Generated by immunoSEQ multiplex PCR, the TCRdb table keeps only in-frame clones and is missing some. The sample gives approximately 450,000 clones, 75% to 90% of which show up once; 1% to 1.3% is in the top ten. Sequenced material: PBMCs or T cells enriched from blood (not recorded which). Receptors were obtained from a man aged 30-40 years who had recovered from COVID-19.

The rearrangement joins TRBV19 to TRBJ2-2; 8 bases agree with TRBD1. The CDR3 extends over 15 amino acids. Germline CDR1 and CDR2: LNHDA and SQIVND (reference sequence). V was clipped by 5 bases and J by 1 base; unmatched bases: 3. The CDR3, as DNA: TGTGCCAGTAGTCGGACAGGGAAGAACACCGGGGAGCTGTTTTTT. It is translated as CASSRTGKNTGELFF. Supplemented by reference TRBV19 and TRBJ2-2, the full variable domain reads DGGITQSPKYLFRKEGQNVTLSCEQNLNHDAMYWYRQDPGQGLRLIYYSQIVNDFQKGDIAEGYSVSREKKESFPLTVTSAQKNPTAFYLCASSRTGKNTGELFFGEGSRLTVL.

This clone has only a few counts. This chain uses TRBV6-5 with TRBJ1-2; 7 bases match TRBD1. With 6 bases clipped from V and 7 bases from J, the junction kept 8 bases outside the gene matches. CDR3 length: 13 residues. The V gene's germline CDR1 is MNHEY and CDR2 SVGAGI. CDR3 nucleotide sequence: TGTGCCAGCAGCTCCGGACAGGAGGGTGGCTACACCTTC. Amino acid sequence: CASSSGQEGGYTF.

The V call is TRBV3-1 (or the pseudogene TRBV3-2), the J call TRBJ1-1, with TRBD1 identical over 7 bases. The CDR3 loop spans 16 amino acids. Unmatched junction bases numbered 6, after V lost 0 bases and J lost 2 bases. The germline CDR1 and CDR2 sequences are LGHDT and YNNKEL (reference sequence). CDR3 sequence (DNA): TGTGCCAGCAGCCAAGATTTGGGACAGCTAAACACTGAAGCTTTCTTT. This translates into CASSQDLGQLNTEAFF.

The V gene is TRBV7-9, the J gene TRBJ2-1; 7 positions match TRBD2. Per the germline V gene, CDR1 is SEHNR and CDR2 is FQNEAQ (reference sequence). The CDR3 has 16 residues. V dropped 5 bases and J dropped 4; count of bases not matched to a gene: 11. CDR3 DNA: TGTGCCAGCAGCCCCCCCGTGGCTAGCGGTTACAATGAGCAGTTCTTC. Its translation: CASSPPVASGYNEQFF.

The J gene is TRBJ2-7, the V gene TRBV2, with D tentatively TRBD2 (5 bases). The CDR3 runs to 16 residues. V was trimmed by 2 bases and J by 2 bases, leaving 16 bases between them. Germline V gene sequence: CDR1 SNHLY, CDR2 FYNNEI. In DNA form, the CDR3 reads TGTGCCAGCAGTGAATATGTCCGCGGGCAGCCCTACGAGCAGTACTTC. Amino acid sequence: CASSEYVRGQPYEQYF.

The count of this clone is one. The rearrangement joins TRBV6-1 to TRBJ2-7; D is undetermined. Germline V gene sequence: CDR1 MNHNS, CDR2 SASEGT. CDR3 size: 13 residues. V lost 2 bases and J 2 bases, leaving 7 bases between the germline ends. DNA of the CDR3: TGTGCCAGCAGTGAAATCACTGCCTACGAGCAGTACTTC. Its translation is CASSEITAYEQYF.

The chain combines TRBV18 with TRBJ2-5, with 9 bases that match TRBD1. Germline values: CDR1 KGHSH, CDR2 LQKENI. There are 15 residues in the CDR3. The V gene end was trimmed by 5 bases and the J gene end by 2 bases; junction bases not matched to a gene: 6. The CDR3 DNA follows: TGTGCCAGCTCATCACAGGGGGCACAGCAAGAGACCCAGTACTTC. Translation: CASSSQGAQQETQYF.

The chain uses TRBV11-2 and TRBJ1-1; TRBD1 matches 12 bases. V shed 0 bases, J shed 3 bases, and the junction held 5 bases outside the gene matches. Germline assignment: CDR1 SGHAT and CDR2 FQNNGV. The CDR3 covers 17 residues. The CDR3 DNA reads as TGTGCCAGCAGCTTAGAGGGGACAGGGGGCGTTGACACTGAAGCTTTCTTT. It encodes CASSLEGTGGVDTEAFF.

The CDR3, as DNA: TGTGCCAGCAGCCCCCTAGCGGGGGGATACAATGAGCAGTTCTTC. The encoded protein is CASSPLAGGYNEQFF. This chain uses TRBV14 with TRBJ2-1, with 11 bases fitting TRBD2. J was trimmed by 4 bases and V by 4 bases; bases with no gene match: 3. The CDR3 sequence is 15 residues long. Germline values: CDR1 SGHDN, CDR2 FVKESK.

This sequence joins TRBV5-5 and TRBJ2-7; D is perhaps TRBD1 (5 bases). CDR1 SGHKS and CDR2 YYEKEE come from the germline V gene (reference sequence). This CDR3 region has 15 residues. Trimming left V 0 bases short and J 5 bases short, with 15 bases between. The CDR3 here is CASSLDRSPWNEQYF. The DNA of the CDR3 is TGTGCCAGCAGCTTGGACAGGAGCCCCTGGAACGAGCAGTACTTC.

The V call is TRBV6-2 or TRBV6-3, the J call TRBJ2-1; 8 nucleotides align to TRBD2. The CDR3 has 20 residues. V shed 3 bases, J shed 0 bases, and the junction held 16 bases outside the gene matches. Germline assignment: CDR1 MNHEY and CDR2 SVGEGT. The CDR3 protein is CASSYPPLAGQTSSYNEQFF. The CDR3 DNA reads TGTGCCAGCAGTTATCCACCCCTAGCGGGTCAAACTAGCTCCTACAATGAGCAGTTCTTC.

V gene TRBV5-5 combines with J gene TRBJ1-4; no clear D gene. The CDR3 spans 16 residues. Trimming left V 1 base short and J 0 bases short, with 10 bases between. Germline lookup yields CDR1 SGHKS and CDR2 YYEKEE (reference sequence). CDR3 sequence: CASSLFPGATNEKLFF. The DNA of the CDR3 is TGTGCCAGCAGCTTGTTCCCGGGTGCAACTAATGAAAAACTGTTTTTT. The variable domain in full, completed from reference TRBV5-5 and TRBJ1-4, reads DAGVTQSPTHLIKTRGQQVTLRCSPISGHKSVSWYQQVLGQGPQFIFQYYEKEERGRGNFPDRFSARQFPNYSSELNVNALLLGDSALYLCASSLFPGATNEKLFFGSGTQLSVL.

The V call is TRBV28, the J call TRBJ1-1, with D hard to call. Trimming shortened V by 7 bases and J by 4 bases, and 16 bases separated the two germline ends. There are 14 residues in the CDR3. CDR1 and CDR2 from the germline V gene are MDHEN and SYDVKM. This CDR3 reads CASTGSFAATEAFF. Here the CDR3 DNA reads TGTGCCAGCACCGGATCTTTCGCGGCCACTGAAGCTTTCTTT. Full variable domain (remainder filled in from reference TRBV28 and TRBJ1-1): DVKVTQSSRYLVKRTGEKVFLECVQDMDHENMFWYRQDPGLGLRLIYFSYDVKMKEKGDIPEGYSVSREKKERFSLILESASTNQTSMYLCASTGSFAATEAFFGQGTRLTVV.

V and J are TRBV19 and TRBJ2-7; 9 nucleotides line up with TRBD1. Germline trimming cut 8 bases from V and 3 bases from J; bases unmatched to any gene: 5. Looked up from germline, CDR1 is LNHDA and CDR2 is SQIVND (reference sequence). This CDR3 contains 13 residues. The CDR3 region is CASLQGAVYEQYF. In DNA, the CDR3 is TGTGCCAGTTTACAGGGGGCGGTCTACGAGCAGTACTTC.

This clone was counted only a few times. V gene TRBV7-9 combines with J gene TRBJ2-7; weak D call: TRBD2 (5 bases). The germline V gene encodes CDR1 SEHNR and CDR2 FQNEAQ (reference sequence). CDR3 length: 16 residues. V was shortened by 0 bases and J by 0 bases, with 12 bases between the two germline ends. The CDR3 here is CASSLARGQLSYEQYF. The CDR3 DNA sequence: TGTGCCAGCAGCTTAGCGCGCGGGCAGCTCTCCTACGAGCAGTACTTC. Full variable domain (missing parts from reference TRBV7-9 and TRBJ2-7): DTGVSQNPRHKITKRGQNVTFRCDPISEHNRLYWYRQTLGQGPEFLTYFQNEAQLEKSRLLSDRFSAERPKGSFSTLEIQRTEQGDSAMYLCASSLARGQLSYEQYFGPGTRLTVT.

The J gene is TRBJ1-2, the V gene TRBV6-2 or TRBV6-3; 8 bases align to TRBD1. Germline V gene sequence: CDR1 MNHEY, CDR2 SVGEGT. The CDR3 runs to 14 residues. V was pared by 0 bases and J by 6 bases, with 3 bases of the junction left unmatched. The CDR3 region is CASSYSSGGHGYTF. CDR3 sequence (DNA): TGTGCCAGCAGTTACTCTTCAGGGGGCCATGGCTACACCTTC.

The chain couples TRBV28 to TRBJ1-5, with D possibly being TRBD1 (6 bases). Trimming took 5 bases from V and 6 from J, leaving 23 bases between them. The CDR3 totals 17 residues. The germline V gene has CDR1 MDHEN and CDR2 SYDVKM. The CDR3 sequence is CASSLNRWGKDSQPQHF. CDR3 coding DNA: TGTGCCAGCAGTCTAAACCGGTGGGGGAAGGACAGTCAGCCCCAGCATTTT.

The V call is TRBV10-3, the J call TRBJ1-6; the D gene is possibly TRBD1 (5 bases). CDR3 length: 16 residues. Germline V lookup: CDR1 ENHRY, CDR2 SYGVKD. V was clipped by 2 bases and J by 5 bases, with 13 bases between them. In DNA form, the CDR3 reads TGTGCCATCAGTGAGGTCCCGCAGGGTAATAATTCACCCCTCCACTTT. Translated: CAISEVPQGNNSPLHF.

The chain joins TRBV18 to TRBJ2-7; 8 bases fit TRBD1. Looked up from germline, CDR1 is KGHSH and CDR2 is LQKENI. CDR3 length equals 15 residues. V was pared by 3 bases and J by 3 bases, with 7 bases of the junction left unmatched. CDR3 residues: CASSPQGASVYEQYF. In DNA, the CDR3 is TGTGCCAGCTCACCCCAGGGGGCTTCAGTCTACGAGCAGTACTTC.

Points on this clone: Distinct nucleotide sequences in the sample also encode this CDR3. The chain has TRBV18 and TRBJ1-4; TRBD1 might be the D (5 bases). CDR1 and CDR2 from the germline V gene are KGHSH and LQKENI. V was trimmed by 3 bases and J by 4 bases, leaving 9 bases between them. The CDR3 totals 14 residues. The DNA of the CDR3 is TGTGCCAGCTCACCTCAGGGTGGTAATGAAAAACTGTTTTTT. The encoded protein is CASSPQGGNEKLFF.